The 10 T cell receptor beta chains below all came from one sample that was sequenced in a study of memory B cells and T cells in multiple sclerosis. Antigens of these TCRs are unknown. CFSE-dim autoproliferating and CFSE-high non-proliferating T cells from unstimulated culture were sequenced separately. 5x10^7 CFSE-labeled PBMCs were cultured around seven days unstimulated, then replicate wells were pooled. The table came from immunoSEQ multiplex PCR; TCRdb's copy has only in-frame clones and leaves some out. Here the sample spans roughly 30,000 clones, around 86% being singletons. Material: PBMCs from blood kept in culture. These TCRs come from a human donor with multiple sclerosis.

In regard to this clone: The identical CDR3 is also encoded by other nucleotide sequences in the sample. The chain is built from TRBV29-1 and TRBJ2-2; D is perhaps TRBD1 (6 bases). V was clipped by 8 bases and J by 4 bases, with 17 bases between them. CDR3 length: 14 amino acids. Germline V lookup: CDR1 SQVTM, CDR2 ANQGSEA. In nucleotides, the CDR3 is TGCAGCCACTCCGGAACAGGGATCACCGGGGAGCTGTTTTTT. It specifies CSHSGTGITGELFF.

The chain carries TRBV29-1 and TRBJ1-2, with D possibly matching TRBD1 (5 bases). The germline gives CDR1 SQVTM, CDR2 ANQGSEA. This CDR3 contains 12 residues. V shed 3 bases and J shed 0 bases, with 5 bases lying between them. CDR3 in amino acids: CSVETANYGYTF. DNA of the CDR3: TGCAGCGTTGAGACAGCTAACTATGGCTACACCTTC. The full variable domain, its missing parts supplied by reference TRBV29-1 and TRBJ1-2, is SAVISQKPSRDICQRGTSLTIQCQVDSQVTMMFWYRQQPGQSLTLIATANQGSEATYESGFVIDKFPISRPNLTFSTLTVSNMSPEDSSIYLCSVETANYGYTFGSGTRLTVV.

The V call is TRBV13, the J call TRBJ1-1; no reliable D call. V lost 5 bases to trimming and J lost 8 bases, with 12 bases between them. CDR1 is PRHDT and CDR2 is FYEKMQ in the germline V gene (reference sequence). The CDR3 extends over 12 amino acids. The CDR3 DNA reads as TGTGCCAGCAGCCCGGCTCCTCCCGAAGCTTTCTTT. This translates into CASSPAPPEAFF.

The chain couples TRBV28 to TRBJ1-5; weak D call: TRBD1 (6 bases). CDR1 and CDR2 (germline): MDHEN, SYDVKM. There are 14 residues in the CDR3. The ends were cut back, 3 bases at V and 5 bases at J, with 11 bases in the middle. The DNA for the CDR3 is TGTGCCAGCAGTTTGTTTGGGGGCTATCAGCCCCAGCATTTT. Translating gives CASSLFGGYQPQHF. Complete variable domain (other parts from reference TRBV28 and TRBJ1-5): DVKVTQSSRYLVKRTGEKVFLECVQDMDHENMFWYRQDPGLGLRLIYFSYDVKMKEKGDIPEGYSVSREKKERFSLILESASTNQTSMYLCASSLFGGYQPQHFGDGTRLSIL.

V is TRBV10-2 and J is TRBJ2-7, with TRBD1 identical over 10 bases. The V gene end was trimmed by 7 bases and the J gene end by 3 bases; junction bases not matched to a gene: 15. Germline V CDR1 and CDR2: WSHSY, SAAADI. The CDR3 is 17 residues long. The CDR3 DNA is TGCGCCAGCAAATCTGACGGCCCGGGACAGGGGTTCTACGAGCAGTACTTC. This translates into CASKSDGPGQGFYEQYF.

The chain combines TRBV5-1 with TRBJ2-1; D is unresolved. V was cut by 0 bases and J by 4 bases, with 5 bases left in between. This CDR3 has 13 residues. Germline values: CDR1 SGHRS, CDR2 YFSETQ. The CDR3: CASSLVLYNEQFF. The CDR3 DNA sequence: TGCGCCAGCAGCTTGGTACTTTACAATGAGCAGTTCTTC.

The sample holds a few counts of this clone. The CDR3 nucleotides are TGTGCCAGCAGTGACCGGCAGGGCGAGCGAGCTTTCTTT. Residues: CASSDRQGERAFF. The V call is TRBV6-4, the J call TRBJ1-1; maybe TRBD1 (5 bases). CDR3 size: 13 residues. CDR1 and CDR2 (germline): MRHNA, SNTAGT. Trimming removed 2 bases at V and 10 bases at J, with 14 bases between.

This clone was seen once. This sequence joins TRBV5-1 and TRBJ2-5, with D unclear. V dropped 0 bases and J dropped 5 bases, with 14 bases sitting between them. Germline CDR1 is SGHRS and CDR2 is YFSETQ. This CDR3 contains 15 residues. The CDR3 sequence is CASSLGPITPETQYF. CDR3 bases: TGCGCCAGCAGCTTGGGACCGATCACCCCCGAGACCCAGTACTTC.

V gene TRBV5-1 combines with J gene TRBJ2-2; D perhaps matches TRBD1 (6 bases). CDR1 and CDR2 (germline): SGHRS, YFSETQ. Trimming cost V 0 bases and J 2 bases, with 14 bases left between them. The CDR3 has 17 residues. The CDR3 bases are TGCGCCAGCAGCTTGGTTTTTGGGGGCTCAAACACCGGGGAGCTGTTTTTT. Protein sequence: CASSLVFGGSNTGELFF.

Concerning this clone itself: The sample contains more than one DNA sequence encoding this CDR3. This chain uses TRBV20-1 with TRBJ2-5; D call uncertain. The V end lost 5 bases, the J end lost 2 bases, and 6 bases lay between the germline ends. The CDR3 covers 11 residues. Germline CDR1 reads DFQATT; CDR2 reads SNEGSKA (reference sequence). The DNA of the CDR3 is TGCAGTGCTCCGCTGCAAGAGACCCAGTACTTC. As protein: CSAPLQETQYF.